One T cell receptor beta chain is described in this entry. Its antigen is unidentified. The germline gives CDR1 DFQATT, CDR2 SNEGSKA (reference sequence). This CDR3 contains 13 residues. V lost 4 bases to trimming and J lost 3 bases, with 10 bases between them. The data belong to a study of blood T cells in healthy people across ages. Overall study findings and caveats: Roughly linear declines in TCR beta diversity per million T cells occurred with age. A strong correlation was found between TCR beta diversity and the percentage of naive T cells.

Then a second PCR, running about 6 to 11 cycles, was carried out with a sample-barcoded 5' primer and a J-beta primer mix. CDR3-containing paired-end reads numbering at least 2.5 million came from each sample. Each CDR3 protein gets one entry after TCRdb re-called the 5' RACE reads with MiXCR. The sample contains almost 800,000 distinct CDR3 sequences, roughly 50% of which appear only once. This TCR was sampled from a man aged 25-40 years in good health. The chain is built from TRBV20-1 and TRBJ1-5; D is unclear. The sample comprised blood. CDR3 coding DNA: TGCAGTGCTATAGCGAGTATCAATCAGCCCCAGCATTTT. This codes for CSAIASINQPQHF.